The 7 T cell receptor beta chains listed next were all sequenced from one sample in a study of OX40 agonist ivuxolimab in advanced cancers. Profiled with immunoSEQ multiplex PCR; TCRdb holds only in-frame clones, not every one. The data show approximately 51,000 clones, 65% to 85% seen once. The sample was CD4+ or CD8+ T cells sorted from blood, taken in a trial of the OX40 agonist ivuxolimab. These receptors originate from an adult with an advanced solid tumor such as melanoma, head and neck, liver or kidney cancer.

This clone was observed a single time. This rearrangement joins TRBV6-1 to TRBJ1-2; TRBD1 might be the D (5 bases). Between the trimmed V and J ends, which lost 0 bases and 2 bases, there was a span of 7 bases. Germline loops: CDR1 MNHNS, CDR2 SASEGT. This CDR3 comprises 14 residues. The CDR3 here is CASSEARGNYGYTF. In DNA form, the CDR3 reads TGTGCCAGCAGTGAAGCAAGGGGCAACTATGGCTACACCTTC.

This clone showed up just a few times. The chain recombines TRBV27 with TRBJ2-7; D tentatively fits TRBD1 or TRBD2 (5 bases each). V was trimmed by 6 bases and J by 6 bases, leaving 15 bases between them. Germline V CDR1 and CDR2: MNHEY, SMNVEV (reference sequence). The CDR3 is made up of 13 amino acids. The CDR3 spells CASSPLGAGEQYF. The CDR3 DNA reads TGTGCCAGCAGCCCTCTCGGGGCCGGCGAGCAGTACTTC.

This clone came up a few times. This sequence joins TRBV13 and TRBJ2-3; maybe TRBD2 (5 bases). This CDR3 spans 13 amino acids. Per germline, CDR1 PRHDT and CDR2 FYEKMQ (reference sequence). Trimming removed 5 bases at V and 6 bases at J, with 12 bases between. The CDR3 here is CASSTSGEDTQYF. CDR3 nucleotides: TGTGCCAGCAGCACTAGTGGGGAGGATACGCAGTATTTT.

This sequence joins TRBV7-2 and TRBJ1-1; D ambiguous. Germline CDR1 is SGHTA and CDR2 is FQGNSA. The germline V and J ends were trimmed by 1 base and 7 bases, with 13 bases remaining between them. The CDR3 has 14 amino acids. The CDR3 loop reads CASSLDWTTNEAFF. The CDR3 bases are TGTGCCAGCAGCTTAGATTGGACGACCAATGAAGCTTTCTTT.

The chain couples TRBV7-9 to TRBJ2-7; 11 bases match TRBD1. Trimming cost V 3 bases and J 3 bases; bases outside gene matches: 1. Germline CDR1 is SEHNR and CDR2 is FQNEAQ (reference sequence). The CDR3 is made up of 14 amino acids. CDR3 sequence: CASSFGTGGYEQYF. CDR3 bases: TGTGCCAGCAGCTTCGGGACAGGGGGCTACGAGCAGTACTTC.

The chain has TRBV5-5 and TRBJ2-7; D perhaps matches TRBD1 (6 bases). The germline gives CDR1 SGHKS, CDR2 YYEKEE (reference sequence). This CDR3 region has 15 residues. The V end lost 4 bases, the J end lost 0 bases, and 14 bases lay between the germline ends. The DNA for the CDR3 is TGTGCCAGCAGCGGGACGGGGACAACCTCCTACGAGCAGTACTTC. Encoded protein: CASSGTGTTSYEQYF. Together with reference TRBV5-5 and TRBJ2-7, the CDR3 gives the full variable domain: DAGVTQSPTHLIKTRGQQVTLRCSPISGHKSVSWYQQVLGQGPQFIFQYYEKEERGRGNFPDRFSARQFPNYSSELNVNALLLGDSALYLCASSGTGTTSYEQYFGPGTRLTVT.

V and J are TRBV5-1 and TRBJ2-1, with D possibly being TRBD2 (6 bases). Germline V lookup: CDR1 SGHRS, CDR2 YFSETQ. The germline V and J ends were trimmed by 5 bases and 12 bases, with 21 bases remaining between them. CDR3 size: 14 residues. The CDR3 nucleotides are TGCGCCAGCAGACCCGGGACTGAGACCCAAGGGCAGTTCTTC. Encoded protein: CASRPGTETQGQFF.